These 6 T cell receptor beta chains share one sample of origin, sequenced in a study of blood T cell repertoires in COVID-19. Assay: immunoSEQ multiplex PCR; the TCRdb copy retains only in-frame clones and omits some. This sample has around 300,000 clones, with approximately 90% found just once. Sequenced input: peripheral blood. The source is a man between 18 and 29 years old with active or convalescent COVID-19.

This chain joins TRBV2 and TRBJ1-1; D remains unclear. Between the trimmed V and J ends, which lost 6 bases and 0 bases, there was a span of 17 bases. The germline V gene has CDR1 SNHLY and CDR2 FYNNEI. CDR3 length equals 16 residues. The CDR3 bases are TGTGCCAGCAGGAAGCCCCGCCAAAGAATGAACACTGAAGCTTTCTTT. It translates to CASRKPRQRMNTEAFF.

Here the CDR3 reads CASSVSGPVTGLGGYTF. The CDR3 DNA is TGCGCCAGCAGCGTGTCCGGCCCCGTGACAGGGCTCGGTGGCTACACCTTC. The chain employs TRBV5-1 and TRBJ1-2; 7 nucleotides match TRBD1. The CDR3 loop spans 17 amino acids. CDR1 SGHRS and CDR2 YFSETQ come from the germline V gene. V trimming: 4 bases; J trimming: 7 bases; junction bases outside the gene matches: 19.

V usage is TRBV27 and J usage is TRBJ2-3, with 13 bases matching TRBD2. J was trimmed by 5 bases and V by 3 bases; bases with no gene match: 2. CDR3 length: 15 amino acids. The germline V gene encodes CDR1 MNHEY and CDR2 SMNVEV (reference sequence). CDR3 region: CASSFRTSGRDTQYF. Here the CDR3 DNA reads TGTGCCAGCAGTTTCCGGACTAGCGGGAGAGATACGCAGTATTTT.

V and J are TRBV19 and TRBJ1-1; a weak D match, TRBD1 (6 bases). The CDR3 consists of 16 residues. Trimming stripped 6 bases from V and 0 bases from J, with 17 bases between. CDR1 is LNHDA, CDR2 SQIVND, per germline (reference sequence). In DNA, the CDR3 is TGTGCCAGTAGATTACAGGGAGTCGGGGTGAACACTGAAGCTTTCTTT. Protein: CASRLQGVGVNTEAFF.

CDR3 sequence (DNA): TGTGCCAGCAGCTCCTTTTCCCACAGGGATGGAGGCTACACCTTC. Encoded protein: CASSSFSHRDGGYTF. The V gene is TRBV7-9, the J gene TRBJ1-2, with TRBD1 as a possible D gene (6 bases). CDR3 length: 15 residues. The V and J ends lost 4 bases and 8 bases respectively, with 20 bases between them. Germline V CDR1 and CDR2: SEHNR, FQNEAQ (reference sequence).

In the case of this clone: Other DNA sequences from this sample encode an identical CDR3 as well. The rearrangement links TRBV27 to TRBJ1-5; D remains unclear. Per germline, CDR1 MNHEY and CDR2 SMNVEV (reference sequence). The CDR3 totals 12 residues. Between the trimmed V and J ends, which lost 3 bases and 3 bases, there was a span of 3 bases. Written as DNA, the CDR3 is TGTGCCAGCAGTTTTCTCAATCAGCCCCAGCATTTT. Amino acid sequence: CASSFLNQPQHF.